This T cell receptor beta chain originates from a study of T cell responses to AZD1222 COVID-19 vaccine. On this clone: Its antigen is unknown.

The V end lost 4 bases, the J end lost 8 bases, and 13 bases lay between the germline ends. CDR3 length: 13 amino acids. CDR1 and CDR2 from the germline V gene are SGHDT and YYEEEE. Profiled with immunoSEQ multiplex PCR; TCRdb holds only in-frame clones, not every one. The data show about 130,000 clones, 75% to 95% seen once. Study results and caveats: After two AZD1222 doses, spike-specific TCR breadth and depth rose versus day 0.

The material sequenced was peripheral blood, taken on day 0 of AZD1222 vaccination. This receptor was identified in an adult in good health. J is TRBJ2-1 and V is TRBV5-6; D assignment may be TRBD1 or TRBD2 (5 bases each). The CDR3 DNA reads as TGTGCCAGCAGCCTGTTAGGGGACGATGAGCAGTTCTTC. Protein product: CASSLLGDDEQFF.